This T cell receptor (beta chain) was captured in a study of shared clonotypes between healthy human individuals. General study findings and limits: In contrast to clonotypes shared by all four donors, non-shared clonotypes had lower generation probabilities.

Method: immunoSEQ multiplex PCR; TCRdb's copy keeps in-frame clones and lacks some. The sample records some 2,100,000 clones, 85% to 95% being singletons. Positive CCR7 selection of CD45RO-negative cells yielded the naive CD8 cells, and terminally differentiated effector memory CD45RA+ cells were excluded. The CDR3 spans 14 residues. Per germline, CDR1 MNHEY and CDR2 SMNVEV (reference sequence). V lost 6 bases, J lost 6 bases, and 11 bases stayed unmatched. On this clone: Its target is unknown.

Sequences were obtained from naive CD8+ T cells from PBMCs. The TCR was taken from a man between 18 and 29 years old in good health. Some clones in this sample may be carry-over from other donors' samples. The chain couples TRBV27 to TRBJ2-7, with 7 bases identical to TRBD2. The CDR3 region has the DNA TGTGCCAGCAGACCCAGCGGGATGGGTCCCGAGCAGTACTTC. Protein sequence: CASRPSGMGPEQYF.